These T cell receptor beta chains were read from a single sample in a study of blood T cell repertoires in COVID-19. Profiling relied on immunoSEQ multiplex PCR, and the TCRdb table lists in-frame clones only, not all of them. The sample consists of roughly 220,000 clones, 80% to 85% of them appearing once. The sequenced material came from peripheral blood. The source is a woman under 40 who had recovered from COVID-19. CDR3s include the opening cysteine and the closing phenylalanine or tryptophan. The order of the fields is D gene, V gene, clone size, J gene, CDR3 protein, CDR3 DNA. The D gene is left open where the match is weak. Expanded clones get a size class; other rows say once, few or many, or leave the size out.

d_gene: -; v_gene: TRBV6-5; abundance: -; j_gene: TRBJ2-5; CDR3aa: CASRVQASQETQYF; CDR3nt: TGTGCCAGCAGAGTACAGGCGTCCCAAGAGACCCAGTACTTC
d_gene: TRBD1; v_gene: TRBV28; abundance: -; j_gene: TRBJ1-6; CDR3aa: CASSLPGTVYNSPLHF; CDR3nt: TGTGCCAGCAGTTTACCCGGGACAGTCTATAATTCACCCCTCCACTTT
d_gene: TRBD2; v_gene: TRBV27; abundance: -; j_gene: TRBJ2-2; CDR3aa: CASRLAGPNTGELFF; CDR3nt: TGTGCCAGCAGGCTAGCGGGGCCGAACACCGGGGAGCTGTTTTTT
d_gene: -; v_gene: TRBV2; abundance: -; j_gene: TRBJ1-5; CDR3aa: CASSGIEVCQHF; CDR3nt: TGTGCCAGCAGTGGAATAGAGGTCTGCCAGCATTTT
d_gene: -; v_gene: TRBV5-1; abundance: -; j_gene: TRBJ2-7; CDR3aa: CASSLTGTHSYEQYF; CDR3nt: TGCGCCAGCAGCCTTACCGGGACACATTCGTACGAGCAGTACTTC
d_gene: -; v_gene: TRBV30; abundance: -; j_gene: TRBJ1-2; CDR3aa: CASSGNSYGYTF; CDR3nt: TGTGCCTCCTCGGGAAACAGCTATGGCTACACCTTC
d_gene: -; v_gene: TRBV7-3; abundance: -; j_gene: TRBJ2-2; CDR3aa: CASSPSTGTGELFF; CDR3nt: TGTGCCAGCAGCCCATCGACAGGCACCGGGGAGCTGTTTTTT
d_gene: -; v_gene: TRBV28; abundance: -; j_gene: TRBJ2-3; CDR3aa: CASSPQGIADTQYF; CDR3nt: TGTGCCAGCTCCCCGCAGGGCATCGCAGATACGCAGTATTTT
d_gene: -; v_gene: TRBV9; abundance: once; j_gene: TRBJ2-7; CDR3aa: CASSVVGQGIDEQYF; CDR3nt: TGTGCCAGCAGCGTAGTTGGCCAGGGGATAGACGAGCAGTACTTC
d_gene: TRBD1; v_gene: TRBV5-8; abundance: -; j_gene: TRBJ2-3; CDR3aa: CASSWDRDTQYF; CDR3nt: TGTGCCAGCAGCTGGGACAGGGATACGCAGTATTTT
d_gene: -; v_gene: TRBV18; abundance: -; j_gene: TRBJ1-1; CDR3aa: CASSSITQGNTEAFF; CDR3nt: TGTGCCAGCTCATCCATTACTCAGGGTAACACTGAAGCTTTCTTT
d_gene: -; v_gene: TRBV12-3/TRBV12-4; abundance: once; j_gene: TRBJ2-2; CDR3aa: CASSLMSAGELFF; CDR3nt: TGTGCCAGCAGTTTAATGTCCGCCGGGGAGCTGTTTTTT
d_gene: -; v_gene: TRBV20-1; abundance: -; j_gene: TRBJ1-1; CDR3aa: CSAPPGAFF; CDR3nt: TGCAGTGCTCCCCCCGGAGCTTTCTTT
d_gene: -; v_gene: TRBV6-5; abundance: -; j_gene: TRBJ1-2; CDR3aa: CASREILEDPGGYTF; CDR3nt: TGTGCCAGCAGAGAGATCCTTGAGGACCCAGGGGGCTACACCTTC
d_gene: -; v_gene: TRBV5-1; abundance: -; j_gene: TRBJ1-4; CDR3aa: CASSLQGRTDEKLFF; CDR3nt: TGCGCCAGCAGCTTGCAGGGACGGACAGATGAAAAACTGTTTTTT
d_gene: -; v_gene: TRBV6-6; abundance: -; j_gene: TRBJ2-6; CDR3aa: CASSILSGANVLTF; CDR3nt: TGTGCCAGCAGTATACTTTCTGGGGCCAACGTCCTGACTTTC
d_gene: TRBD2; v_gene: TRBV11-2; abundance: -; j_gene: TRBJ2-2; CDR3aa: CASSLKALAGIGELFF; CDR3nt: TGTGCCAGCAGCTTAAAAGCCCTAGCGGGAATCGGGGAGCTGTTTTTT
d_gene: TRBD2; v_gene: TRBV12-5; abundance: -; j_gene: TRBJ2-5; CDR3aa: CASGLAKGGAGGVETQYF; CDR3nt: TGTGCTAGTGGTTTGGCGAAAGGGGGGGCGGGAGGCGTAGAGACCCAGTACTTC
d_gene: TRBD1; v_gene: TRBV5-1; abundance: -; j_gene: TRBJ2-5; CDR3aa: CASTRGTGGSQETQYF; CDR3nt: TGCGCCAGCACAAGGGGGACAGGGGGTTCCCAAGAGACCCAGTACTTC
d_gene: -; v_gene: TRBV13; abundance: -; j_gene: TRBJ2-7; CDR3aa: CASSLGPGLRYEQYF; CDR3nt: TGTGCCAGCAGCTTAGGACCGGGACTGAGATACGAGCAGTACTTC
d_gene: TRBD2; v_gene: TRBV27; abundance: -; j_gene: TRBJ2-1; CDR3aa: CASRSGLAGAHEQFF; CDR3nt: TGTGCCAGCAGATCCGGACTAGCGGGAGCTCATGAGCAGTTCTTC
d_gene: -; v_gene: TRBV6-5; abundance: once; j_gene: TRBJ1-5; CDR3aa: CASSYSPTGNQPQHF; CDR3nt: TGTGCCAGCAGTTACTCCCCCACAGGGAATCAGCCCCAGCATTTT
d_gene: -; v_gene: TRBV11-2; abundance: -; j_gene: TRBJ1-3; CDR3aa: CASSSSQHSSGNTIYF; CDR3nt: TGTGCCAGCAGCTCCTCACAACACAGCTCTGGAAACACCATATATTTT
d_gene: -; v_gene: TRBV12-2; abundance: -; j_gene: TRBJ2-3; CDR3aa: CASRLATTRVVSDTQYF; CDR3nt: TGTGCAAGTCGCTTAGCGACTACTAGGGTTGTATCAGATACGCAGTATTTT
d_gene: -; v_gene: TRBV7-8; abundance: -; j_gene: TRBJ1-4; CDR3aa: CASSLRGPKAGLFF; CDR3nt: TGTGCCAGCAGCTTAAGGGGCCCCAAGGCGGGGCTGTTTTTT
d_gene: -; v_gene: TRBV6-5; abundance: -; j_gene: TRBJ1-2; CDR3aa: CASVGGVAYGYTF; CDR3nt: TGTGCCAGCGTGGGGGGGGTTGCCTATGGCTACACCTTC
d_gene: TRBD2; v_gene: TRBV6-5; abundance: -; j_gene: TRBJ2-3; CDR3aa: CASSTSGRARDTQYF; CDR3nt: TGTGCCAGCAGTACTAGCGGGAGGGCCCGGGATACGCAGTATTTT
d_gene: TRBD2; v_gene: TRBV5-4; abundance: -; j_gene: TRBJ2-1; CDR3aa: CAITRGSGTYNEQFF; CDR3nt: TGTGCCATCACCCGCGGGAGCGGGACGTACAATGAGCAGTTCTTC
d_gene: -; v_gene: TRBV10-1; abundance: -; j_gene: TRBJ2-1; CDR3aa: CASRESLNEQFF; CDR3nt: TGCGCCAGCAGAGAAAGCCTTAATGAGCAGTTCTTC
d_gene: -; v_gene: TRBV9; abundance: -; j_gene: TRBJ2-1; CDR3aa: CASSVGVRGNEQFF; CDR3nt: TGTGCCAGCAGCGTAGGAGTAAGAGGTAATGAGCAGTTCTTC
d_gene: TRBD2; v_gene: TRBV7-3; abundance: -; j_gene: TRBJ2-1; CDR3aa: CASSPQAHSGSMGEQFF; CDR3nt: TGTGCCAGCAGTCCCCAAGCTCATAGCGGGAGTATGGGTGAGCAGTTCTTC
d_gene: TRBD2; v_gene: TRBV27; abundance: -; j_gene: TRBJ2-2; CDR3aa: CASSPRTSGTGELFF; CDR3nt: TGTGCCAGCAGTCCCAGGACTAGCGGCACCGGGGAGCTGTTTTTT
d_gene: TRBD2; v_gene: TRBV19; abundance: -; j_gene: TRBJ2-7; CDR3aa: CASSRDGLAGGSYEQYF; CDR3nt: TGTGCCAGTAGTAGGGATGGACTAGCGGGAGGGTCCTACGAGCAGTACTTC
d_gene: TRBD2; v_gene: TRBV11-2; abundance: -; j_gene: TRBJ2-3; CDR3aa: CASSLGAGGPTDTQYF; CDR3nt: TGTGCCAGCAGCTTAGGGGCGGGAGGGCCGACAGATACGCAGTATTTT
d_gene: TRBD1; v_gene: TRBV2; abundance: few; j_gene: TRBJ1-1; CDR3aa: CASELQGDTEAFF; CDR3nt: TGTGCCAGCGAGCTTCAGGGGGACACTGAAGCTTTCTTT
d_gene: -; v_gene: TRBV18; abundance: once; j_gene: TRBJ2-5; CDR3aa: CASSPGGLETQYF; CDR3nt: TGTGCCAGCTCACCAGGGGGCTTAGAGACCCAGTACTTC
d_gene: -; v_gene: TRBV14; abundance: -; j_gene: TRBJ1-2; CDR3aa: CASSSTGYYGYTF; CDR3nt: TGTGCCAGCAGCTCAACAGGGTACTATGGCTACACCTTC
d_gene: -; v_gene: TRBV6-5; abundance: -; j_gene: TRBJ1-2; CDR3aa: CASSTAGWGYTF; CDR3nt: TGTGCCAGCAGTACTGCAGGGTGGGGCTACACCTTC
d_gene: TRBD1; v_gene: TRBV3-1/TRBV3-2; abundance: -; j_gene: TRBJ1-1; CDR3aa: CASSLQGAGTEAFF; CDR3nt: TGTGCCAGCAGCTTACAGGGGGCAGGCACTGAAGCTTTCTTT
d_gene: -; v_gene: TRBV4-2; abundance: -; j_gene: TRBJ1-5; CDR3aa: CASSQEKESQPQHF; CDR3nt: TGTGCCAGCAGCCAAGAAAAGGAGAGCCAGCCCCAGCATTTT
d_gene: -; v_gene: TRBV6-1; abundance: -; j_gene: TRBJ1-5; CDR3aa: CASSEQGEYQPQHF; CDR3nt: TGTGCCAGCAGTGAACAGGGCGAGTACCAGCCCCAGCATTTT
d_gene: TRBD2; v_gene: TRBV9; abundance: -; j_gene: TRBJ2-1; CDR3aa: CASSVAAGVNEQFF; CDR3nt: TGTGCCAGCAGCGTAGCTGCGGGAGTCAATGAGCAGTTCTTC
d_gene: -; v_gene: TRBV7-9; abundance: -; j_gene: TRBJ1-5; CDR3aa: CASSFVREYSNQPQHF; CDR3nt: TGTGCCAGCAGCTTTGTTAGGGAGTATAGCAATCAGCCCCAGCATTTT
d_gene: -; v_gene: TRBV18; abundance: once; j_gene: TRBJ2-1; CDR3aa: CASSALDSVYNEQFF; CDR3nt: TGTGCCAGCTCAGCTCTAGACTCCGTCTACAATGAGCAGTTCTTC
d_gene: TRBD2; v_gene: TRBV7-9; abundance: -; j_gene: TRBJ2-1; CDR3aa: CASSLIASGRGLYNEQFF; CDR3nt: TGTGCCAGCAGCTTAATTGCTAGCGGGAGAGGGTTGTACAATGAGCAGTTCTTC
d_gene: TRBD2; v_gene: TRBV5-1; abundance: many; j_gene: TRBJ2-7; CDR3aa: CASSISGRAHEQYF; CDR3nt: TGCGCCAGCAGCATTAGCGGGAGGGCCCACGAGCAGTACTTC
d_gene: TRBD2; v_gene: TRBV3-1/TRBV3-2; abundance: -; j_gene: TRBJ2-1; CDR3aa: CASSQVLRASGRAGEQFF; CDR3nt: TGTGCCAGCAGCCAGGTCCTCAGGGCTAGCGGGAGGGCAGGAGAGCAGTTCTTC
d_gene: -; v_gene: TRBV11-2; abundance: -; j_gene: TRBJ2-1; CDR3aa: CASSLAGFADEQFF; CDR3nt: TGTGCCAGCAGCTTAGCGGGTTTTGCAGATGAGCAGTTCTTC